The 27 T cell receptor beta chains below were found in one sample sequenced in a study of cytomegalovirus exposure and HLA in healthy donors. Amplification used 60 Vbeta primers and 13 Jbeta primers. TCRdb's copy holds only in-frame clones and misses some; the assay was immunoSEQ multiplex PCR. This sample has roughly 140,000 clones; 70% occur once, and the top ten carry 1.5% to 2%. The specimen sequenced was PBMCs. The receptor set was obtained from a woman in her twenties or thirties in good health and CMV-seronegative.

The chain recombines TRBV7-8 with TRBJ1-5; D is undetermined. CDR1 is SGHVS and CDR2 is FQNEAQ in the germline V gene. This CDR3 region has 15 residues. V lost 1 base and J lost 2, with 9 bases in between. CDR3: CASSLGRVGNQPQHF. In nucleotides, the CDR3 is TGTGCCAGCAGCTTAGGGCGGGTGGGCAATCAGCCCCAGCATTTT.

The chain uses TRBV5-4 and TRBJ2-1; the match to TRBD2 covers 12 bases. Trimming took 1 base from V and 4 from J; bases not matched to a gene: 6. The CDR3 length is 17 residues. Germline V CDR1 and CDR2: SGHNT, YYREEE (reference sequence). The DNA of the CDR3 is TGTGCCAGCAGCTTGTCTTCTAGCGGGGGGGGATACAATGAGCAGTTCTTC. Translated: CASSLSSSGGGYNEQFF.

The rearrangement uses TRBV5-6 and TRBJ2-3; 8 positions agree with TRBD2. The CDR3 is 15 residues long. Germline V gene data show CDR1 as SGHDT and CDR2 as YYEEEE. J lost 5 bases, V lost 4 bases, and 9 bases had no gene match. The CDR3 reads CASSPSGSQKDTQYF. CDR3 nucleotide sequence: TGTGCCAGCAGCCCGAGCGGGAGTCAGAAAGATACGCAGTATTTT.

The J gene is TRBJ2-5, the V gene TRBV5-1; possibly TRBD2 for D (5 bases). Germline V CDR1 and CDR2: SGHRS, YFSETQ. The ends were cut back, 0 bases at V and 1 base at J, with 10 bases in the middle. The CDR3 covers 15 residues. In DNA form, the CDR3 reads TGCGCCAGCAGCTTGGCCACCGGGATCCAAGAGACCCAGTACTTC. Translating it yields CASSLATGIQETQYF. Drawing the rest from reference TRBV5-1 and TRBJ2-5, the complete variable domain is KAGVTQTPRYLIKTRGQQVTLSCSPISGHRSVSWYQQTPGQGLQFLFEYFSETQRNKGNFPGRFSGRQFSNSRSEMNVSTLELGDSALYLCASSLATGIQETQYFGPGTRLLVL.

The rearrangement uses TRBV2 and TRBJ1-4; the D gene is possibly TRBD1 (6 bases). Trimming left V 7 bases short and J 0 bases short, with 12 bases between. Germline V gene sequence: CDR1 SNHLY, CDR2 FYNNEI. This CDR3 spans 15 amino acids. CDR3 bases: TGTGCCAGCAACAGGGTAAAACCAACTAATGAAAAACTGTTTTTT. It yields the protein CASNRVKPTNEKLFF. The whole variable domain, remainder taken from reference TRBV2 and TRBJ1-4, is EPEVTQTPSHQVTQMGQEVILRCVPISNHLYFYWYRQILGQKVEFLVSFYNNEISEKSEIFDDQFSVERPDGSNFTLKIRSTKLEDSAMYFCASNRVKPTNEKLFFGSGTQLSVL.

V and J are TRBV5-1 and TRBJ2-1, with a weak D call TRBD2 (6 bases). V gave up 4 bases and J gave up 5 bases, with 16 bases separating them. Germline lookup yields CDR1 SGHRS and CDR2 YFSETQ. The CDR3 consists of 15 residues. The CDR3 spells CASSVGDLLDNEQFF. The CDR3 DNA is TGCGCCAGCAGCGTTGGGGACTTGCTAGACAATGAGCAGTTCTTC.

The V call is TRBV18, the J call TRBJ1-6; possibly TRBD1 for D (6 bases). Germline assignment: CDR1 KGHSH and CDR2 LQKENI. The CDR3 sequence is 14 residues long. The V end lost 0 bases, the J end lost 7 bases, and 7 bases lay between the germline ends. Here the CDR3 DNA reads TGTGCCAGCTCACCACCCGGACAGAATTCACCCCTCCACTTT. Translated: CASSPPGQNSPLHF.

This clone was detected a few times. The chain recombines TRBV7-8 with TRBJ2-5, with 8 bases identical to TRBD1. The V and J ends lost 5 bases and 4 bases, in that order; junction bases with no gene match: 12. In germline, CDR1 is SGHVS, CDR2 FQNEAQ. The CDR3 spans 16 residues. As DNA, the CDR3 is TGTGCCAGCAGCCCCTACTCCGGACAGGGCGGAGAGACCCAGTACTTC. Its protein product is CASSPYSGQGGETQYF.

The V gene is TRBV2, the J gene TRBJ1-4; D gene unclear. Germline V gene data show CDR1 as SNHLY and CDR2 as FYNNEI. The CDR3 consists of 11 residues. V dropped 7 bases and J dropped 4 bases, with 4 bases sitting between them. CDR3 coding DNA: TGTGCCAGCACGGGTAATGAAAAACTGTTTTTT. Translating it yields CASTGNEKLFF.

For the CDR3, the DNA is TGCGCCAGCAGCCCCGAGGGGAGGCTAGCGGGATACAATGAGCAGTTCTTC. The encoded protein is CASSPEGRLAGYNEQFF. The chain employs TRBV5-1 and TRBJ2-1, with 9 bases fitting TRBD2. CDR1 is SGHRS and CDR2 is YFSETQ in the germline V gene. The CDR3 has 17 amino acids. Trimming took 4 bases from V and 4 from J; bases not matched to a gene: 12.

This clone was detected only once. The J gene is TRBJ2-3, the V gene TRBV4-1, with a tentative D call TRBD2 (5 bases). CDR3 size: 15 residues. With 3 bases removed from V and 0 bases from J, the gap between germline ends came to 10 bases. The germline V gene has CDR1 MGHRA and CDR2 YSYEKL. The CDR3 protein is CASSHPAESTDTQYF. CDR3 bases: TGCGCCAGCAGCCACCCAGCGGAGAGCACAGATACGCAGTATTTT.

The genes are TRBV5-1 and TRBJ1-6; 8 bases align to TRBD1. CDR1 SGHRS and CDR2 YFSETQ come from the germline V gene. There are 13 residues in the CDR3. V lost 4 bases and J lost 7; bases outside the gene matches: 1. Here the CDR3 reads CASSRDRNSPLHF. The CDR3 DNA reads as TGCGCCAGCAGCCGGGACAGGAATTCACCCCTCCACTTT.

The CDR3 here is CAIWYSASTDTQYF. In nucleotides, the CDR3 is TGTGCCATCTGGTACAGTGCTAGCACAGATACGCAGTATTTT. V is TRBV6-1 and J is TRBJ2-3; D is uncertain. Trimming left V 10 bases short and J 0 bases short, with 14 bases between. The CDR3 has 14 amino acids. Germline-derived CDR1 and CDR2 are MNHNS and SASEGT.

The CDR3 bases are TGCAGCGTTGCCCAGCGGGGAGATACGCAGTATTTT. It translates to CSVAQRGDTQYF. V is TRBV29-1 and J is TRBJ2-3, with TRBD2 matching over 7 bases. This CDR3 has 12 amino acids. Per germline, CDR1 SQVTM and CDR2 ANQGSEA. V trimming: 4 bases; J trimming: 5 bases; junction bases outside the gene matches: 3.

The J gene is TRBJ2-3, the V gene TRBV6-5; D unresolved. The germline gives CDR1 MNHEY, CDR2 SVGAGI. The CDR3 covers 14 residues. Trimming left V 7 bases short and J 2 bases short, with 13 bases between. The CDR3 DNA is TGTGCCAGCAAGCCCGGGTTTTACACAGATACGCAGTATTTT. It yields the protein CASKPGFYTDTQYF.

In regard to this clone: In the same sample, other DNA sequences code for this CDR3. V usage is TRBV5-1 and J usage is TRBJ1-2; 7 bases agree with TRBD1. V lost 7 bases, J lost 3 bases, and 12 bases stayed unmatched. Germline CDR1 is SGHRS and CDR2 is YFSETQ. CDR3 length: 15 residues. CDR3 residues: CASGTGKGAYYGYTF. In nucleotides, the CDR3 is TGCGCCAGCGGGACTGGAAAGGGGGCCTACTATGGCTACACCTTC.

This sequence joins TRBV7-2 and TRBJ2-1, with TRBD1 identical over 8 bases. Germline V gene sequence: CDR1 SGHTA, CDR2 FQGNSA. With V trimmed by 6 bases and J by 0 bases, 4 bases remained unmatched. This CDR3 contains 15 residues. CDR3 in amino acids: CASRQTGGSYNEQFF. The DNA of the CDR3 is TGTGCCAGCAGACAAACAGGGGGCTCCTACAATGAGCAGTTCTTC.

The chain recombines TRBV7-3 with TRBJ2-1; D gene ambiguous. V lost 2 bases, J lost 0 bases, and 8 bases lay in between. CDR1 is SGHTA, CDR2 FQGTGA, per germline. The CDR3 runs 15 residues. This chain's CDR3 is CASSLWSSSYNEQFF. Written as DNA, the CDR3 is TGTGCCAGCAGCTTATGGTCGAGCTCCTACAATGAGCAGTTCTTC.

The chain couples TRBV7-3 to TRBJ2-5; no clear D. Germline V gene sequence: CDR1 SGHTA, CDR2 FQGTGA. The CDR3 covers 13 residues. Deletions cut 2 bases from V and 4 bases from J, with 8 bases between. The CDR3 sequence is CASSLAHRETQYF. In DNA form, the CDR3 reads TGTGCCAGCAGCTTAGCGCATCGAGAGACCCAGTACTTC.

The chain employs TRBV19 and TRBJ2-2, with D perhaps TRBD2 (5 bases). V lost 10 bases and J lost 7, with 13 bases in between. Germline V gene data show CDR1 as LNHDA and CDR2 as SQIVND (reference sequence). The CDR3 runs to 12 residues. CDR3 nucleotide sequence: TGTGCCACCGCTAGCCCGATCGGGGAGCTGTTTTTT. Residues: CATASPIGELFF.

This chain joins TRBV11-2 and TRBJ2-5; TRBD2 matches at 8 bases. There are 14 residues in the CDR3. Germline V gene sequence: CDR1 SGHAT, CDR2 FQNNGV. V was clipped by 6 bases and J by 2 bases; unmatched bases: 5. The CDR3 bases are TGTGCCAGCAGTCAAGCGGGGGTGCAAGAGACCCAGTACTTC. It specifies CASSQAGVQETQYF.

The gene calls are TRBV5-4 and TRBJ1-4; 10 positions match TRBD1. Germline CDR1 and CDR2: SGHNT and YYREEE (reference sequence). The ends lost 0 bases at V and 8 bases at J; junction bases unmatched: 4. The CDR3 is 15 residues long. The CDR3 DNA follows: TGTGCCAGCAGCTTGGGACAGGGGGCGCAGGAAAAACTGTTTTTT. It specifies CASSLGQGAQEKLFF.

This clone has more than one count but fewer than ten. V usage is TRBV15 and J usage is TRBJ1-5; tentatively, D is TRBD1 (6 bases). CDR3 size: 15 residues. Deletions cut 0 bases from V and 7 bases from J, with 13 bases between. Per the germline V gene, CDR1 is LNHNV and CDR2 is YYDKDF (reference sequence). CDR3 amino acids: CATSRDYGGVQPQHF. Written as DNA, the CDR3 is TGTGCCACCAGCAGAGATTATGGGGGCGTACAGCCCCAGCATTTT.

This chain uses TRBV5-6 with TRBJ1-2; possible D gene TRBD1, 5 bases. Germline V gene data show CDR1 as SGHDT and CDR2 as YYEEEE. The CDR3 spans 12 residues. V lost 0 bases to trimming and J lost 6 bases, with 6 bases between them. CDR3 coding DNA: TGTGCCAGCAGCTTGGGGGGGGATGGCTACACCTTC. The encoded protein is CASSLGGDGYTF.

The V gene is TRBV28, the J gene TRBJ2-5, with 8 bases matching TRBD2. Germline V gene sequence: CDR1 MDHEN, CDR2 SYDVKM. The CDR3 totals 13 residues. V lost 3 bases, J lost 5 bases, and 2 bases stayed unmatched. Written as DNA, the CDR3 is TGTGCCAGCAGTTTTAGCGGGATGGAGACCCAGTACTTC. The encoded protein is CASSFSGMETQYF.

The chain carries TRBV20-1 and TRBJ1-2; D uncertain. The CDR3 totals 10 residues. V shed 5 bases and J shed 10 bases, with 11 bases lying between them. Germline loops: CDR1 DFQATT, CDR2 SNEGSKA (reference sequence). The CDR3 loop is CSAYRVSYTF. The CDR3, as DNA: TGCAGTGCTTACCGGGTCTCCTACACCTTC.

This clone was seen a handful of times. The chain has TRBV11-2 and TRBJ1-5; no definite D call. Germline assignment: CDR1 SGHAT and CDR2 FQNNGV. The V end was cut by 2 bases, the J end by 2 bases, with 10 bases between. This CDR3 is 15 amino acids long. CDR3 in DNA: TGTGCCAGCAGCTTATGGTCTGGAGGCAATCAGCCCCAGCATTTT. Protein product: CASSLWSGGNQPQHF. Variable domain in full (rest from reference TRBV11-2 and TRBJ1-5): EAGVAQSPRYKIIEKRQSVAFWCNPISGHATLYWYQQILGQGPKLLIQFQNNGVVDDSQLPKDRFSAERLKGVDSTLKIQPAKLEDSAVYLCASSLWSGGNQPQHFGDGTRLSIL.